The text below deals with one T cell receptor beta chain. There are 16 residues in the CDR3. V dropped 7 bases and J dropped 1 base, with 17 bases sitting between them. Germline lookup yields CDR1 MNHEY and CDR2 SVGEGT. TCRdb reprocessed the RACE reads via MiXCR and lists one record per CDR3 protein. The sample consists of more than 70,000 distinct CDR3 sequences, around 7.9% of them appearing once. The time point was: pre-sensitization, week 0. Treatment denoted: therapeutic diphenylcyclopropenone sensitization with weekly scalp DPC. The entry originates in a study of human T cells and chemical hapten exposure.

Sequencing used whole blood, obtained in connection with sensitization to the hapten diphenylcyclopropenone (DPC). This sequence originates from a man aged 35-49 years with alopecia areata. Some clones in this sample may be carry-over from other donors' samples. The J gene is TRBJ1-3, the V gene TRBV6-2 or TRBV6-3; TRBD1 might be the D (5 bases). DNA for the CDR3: TGTGCCAGCACACAGGTCAAGGGGATATCTGGAAACACCATATATTTT. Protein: CASTQVKGISGNTIYF.